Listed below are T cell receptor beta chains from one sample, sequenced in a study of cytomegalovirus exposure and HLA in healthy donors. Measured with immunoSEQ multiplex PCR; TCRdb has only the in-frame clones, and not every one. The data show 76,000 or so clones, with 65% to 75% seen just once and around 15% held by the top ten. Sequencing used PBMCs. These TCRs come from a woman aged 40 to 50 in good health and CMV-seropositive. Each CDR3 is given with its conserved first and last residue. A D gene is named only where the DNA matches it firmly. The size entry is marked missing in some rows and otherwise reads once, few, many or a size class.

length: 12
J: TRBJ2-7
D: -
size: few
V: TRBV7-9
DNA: TGTGCCAGCAGCTTAGTAGATTACGAGCAGTACTTC
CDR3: CASSLVDYEQYF

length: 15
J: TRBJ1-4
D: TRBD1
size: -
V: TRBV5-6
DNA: TGTGCCAGCAGGCAGACAGGGACGGCTAATGAAAAACTGTTTTTT
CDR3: CASRQTGTANEKLFF

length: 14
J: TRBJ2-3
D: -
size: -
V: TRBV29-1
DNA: TGCAGCGTTGACAAGGCGGGCACCACAGATACGCAGTATTTT
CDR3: CSVDKAGTTDTQYF

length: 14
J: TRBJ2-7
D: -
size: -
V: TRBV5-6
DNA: TGTGCCAGCAGGAGGGGCGGGGCGACCTACGAGCAGTACTTC
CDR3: CASRRGGATYEQYF

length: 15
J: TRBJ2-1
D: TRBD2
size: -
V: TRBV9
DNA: TGTGCCAGCAGCGTAGTAGCGGGAGGCTACAATGAGCAGTTCTTC
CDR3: CASSVVAGGYNEQFF

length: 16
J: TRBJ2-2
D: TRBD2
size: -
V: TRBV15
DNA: TGTGCCACCAGCAGGGCGTTCAGCGGGGGCGGCGGGGAGCTGTTTTTT
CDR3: CATSRAFSGGGGELFF

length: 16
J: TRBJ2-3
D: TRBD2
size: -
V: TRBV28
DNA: TGTGCCAGCAGTGCGGCTAGCGGGCTCGGCACAGATACGCAGTATTTT
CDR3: CASSAASGLGTDTQYF

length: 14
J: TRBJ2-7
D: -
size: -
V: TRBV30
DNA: TGTGCCTGGAGTGTACCAGGGTTAATTAACGAGCAGTACTTC
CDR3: CAWSVPGLINEQYF

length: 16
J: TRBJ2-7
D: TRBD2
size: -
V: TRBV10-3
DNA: TGTGCCATCAGTGAGTCCCTAGCGGGGGTCTCCTACGAGCAGTACTTC
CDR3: CAISESLAGVSYEQYF

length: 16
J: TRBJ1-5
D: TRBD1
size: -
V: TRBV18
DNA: TGTGCCAGCTCCCCCCGAGAGGGACAGGGGAATCAGCCCCAGCATTTT
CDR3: CASSPREGQGNQPQHF

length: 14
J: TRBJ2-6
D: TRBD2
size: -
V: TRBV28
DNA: TGTGCCAGCAGTGGGGGGGTGTCGGGAGGCGTCCTGACTTTC
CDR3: CASSGGVSGGVLTF

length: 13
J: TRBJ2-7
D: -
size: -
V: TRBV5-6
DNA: TGTGCCAGCAGCTTGCACAGATCCTACGAGCAGTACTTC
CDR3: CASSLHRSYEQYF

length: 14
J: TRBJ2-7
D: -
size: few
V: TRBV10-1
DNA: TGCGCCAGCAAGGCGGCAGGGTATACCTACGAGCAGTACTTC
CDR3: CASKAAGYTYEQYF

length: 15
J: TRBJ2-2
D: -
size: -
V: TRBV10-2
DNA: TGCGCCAGCATCCCTCGCGGGAAGAACACCGGGGAGCTGTTTTTT
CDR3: CASIPRGKNTGELFF

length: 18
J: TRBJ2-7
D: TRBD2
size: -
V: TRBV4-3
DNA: TGCGCCAGCAGCCAAGATCGACTAGCGGGAGGCCGCTCCTACGAGCAGTACTTC
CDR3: CASSQDRLAGGRSYEQYF

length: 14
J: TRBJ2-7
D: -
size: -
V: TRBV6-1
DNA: TGTGCCAGCAGCTGGACAGCCATCTCCTACGAGCAGTACTTC
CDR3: CASSWTAISYEQYF

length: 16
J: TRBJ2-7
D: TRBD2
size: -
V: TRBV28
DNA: TGTGCCAGCAGTCCGGGACTAGCGGGTGATACCTACGAGCAGTACTTC
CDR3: CASSPGLAGDTYEQYF